The entry that follows covers one T cell receptor beta chain sequence. Its antigen is not known. The germline CDR1 and CDR2 sequences are MNHEY and SVGAGI. The length of the CDR3 is 14 residues. V dropped 8 bases and J dropped 0 bases, with 13 bases sitting between them. This sample was included in a study of CD4 T cells in relation to SARS-CoV-2 and coronaviruses. Generated by immunoSEQ multiplex PCR, the TCRdb table keeps only in-frame clones and is missing some. This table has about 39,000 clones, 70% to 85% appearing once. Study results and limitations: No donor gave both pre-pandemic and post-infection samples.

The V gene is TRBV6-5, the J gene TRBJ1-1; D gene uncertain. The TCR was taken from an adult with COVID-19. Sequenced material: memory CD4+ T cells from PBMCs, cultured in vitro. CDR3 sequence: CASLGGPLNTEAFF. The CDR3, as DNA: TGTGCCAGCCTGGGCGGCCCCCTGAACACTGAAGCTTTCTTT.